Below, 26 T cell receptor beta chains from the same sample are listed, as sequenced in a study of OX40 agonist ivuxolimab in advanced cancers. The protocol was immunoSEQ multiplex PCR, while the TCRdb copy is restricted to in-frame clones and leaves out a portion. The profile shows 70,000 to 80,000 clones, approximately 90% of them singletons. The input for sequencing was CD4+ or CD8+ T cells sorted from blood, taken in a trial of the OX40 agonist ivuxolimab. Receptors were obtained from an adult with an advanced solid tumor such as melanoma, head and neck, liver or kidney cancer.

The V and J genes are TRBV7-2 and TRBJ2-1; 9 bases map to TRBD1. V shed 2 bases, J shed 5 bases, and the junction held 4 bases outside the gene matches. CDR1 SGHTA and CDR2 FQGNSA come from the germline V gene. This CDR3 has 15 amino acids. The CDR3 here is CASSLRTGDNNEQFF. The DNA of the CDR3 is TGTGCCAGCAGCTTAAGGACAGGGGATAACAATGAGCAGTTCTTC.

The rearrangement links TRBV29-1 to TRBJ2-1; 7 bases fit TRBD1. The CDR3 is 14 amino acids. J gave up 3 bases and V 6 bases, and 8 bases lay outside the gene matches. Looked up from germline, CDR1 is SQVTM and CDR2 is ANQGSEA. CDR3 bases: TGCAGCGTGGGAAGGACAGGTAACTACAATGAGCAGTTCTTC. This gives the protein CSVGRTGNYNEQFF.

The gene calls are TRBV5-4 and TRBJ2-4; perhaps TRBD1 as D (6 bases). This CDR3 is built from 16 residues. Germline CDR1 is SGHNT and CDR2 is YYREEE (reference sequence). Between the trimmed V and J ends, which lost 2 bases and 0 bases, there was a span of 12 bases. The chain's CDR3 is CASSLAGALAKNIQYF. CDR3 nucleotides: TGTGCCAGCAGCTTAGCAGGGGCCCTAGCCAAAAACATTCAGTACTTC.

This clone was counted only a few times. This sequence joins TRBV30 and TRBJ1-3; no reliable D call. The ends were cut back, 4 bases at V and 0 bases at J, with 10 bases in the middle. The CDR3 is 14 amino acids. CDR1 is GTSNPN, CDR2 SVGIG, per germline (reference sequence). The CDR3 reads CAWNEFTSGNTIYF. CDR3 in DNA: TGTGCCTGGAATGAGTTCACCTCTGGAAACACCATATATTTT.

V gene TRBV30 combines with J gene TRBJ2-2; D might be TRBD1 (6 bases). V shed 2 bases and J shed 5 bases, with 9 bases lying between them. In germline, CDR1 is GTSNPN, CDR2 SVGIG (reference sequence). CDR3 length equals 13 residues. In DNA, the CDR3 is TGTGCCTGGAGTTACAGGGATACCGGGGAGCTGTTTTTT. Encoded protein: CAWSYRDTGELFF.

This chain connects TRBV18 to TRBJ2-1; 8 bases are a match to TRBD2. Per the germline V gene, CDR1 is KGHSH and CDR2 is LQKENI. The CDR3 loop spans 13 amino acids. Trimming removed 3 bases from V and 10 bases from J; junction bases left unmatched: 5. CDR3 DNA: TGTGCCAGCTCACCGGGACTAGACGCCGAGCAGTTCTTC. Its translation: CASSPGLDAEQFF.

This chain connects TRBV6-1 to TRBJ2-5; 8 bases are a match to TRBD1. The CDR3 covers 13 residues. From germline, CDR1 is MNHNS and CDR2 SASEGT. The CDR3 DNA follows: TGTTCCACCAGGGCAGGGGGCGCGGAGACCCAGTACTTC. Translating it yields CSTRAGGAETQYF.

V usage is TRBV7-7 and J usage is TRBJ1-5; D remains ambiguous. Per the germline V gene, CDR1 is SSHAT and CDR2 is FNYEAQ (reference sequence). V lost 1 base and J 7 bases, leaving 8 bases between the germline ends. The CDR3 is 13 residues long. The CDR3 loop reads CASSLDVGQPQHF. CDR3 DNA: TGTGCCAGCAGCTTAGACGTGGGACAGCCCCAGCATTTT.

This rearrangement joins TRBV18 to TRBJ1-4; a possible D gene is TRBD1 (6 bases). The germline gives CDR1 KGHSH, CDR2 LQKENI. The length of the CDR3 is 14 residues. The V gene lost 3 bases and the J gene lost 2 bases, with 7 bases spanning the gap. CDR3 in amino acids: CASSPRGTNEKLFF. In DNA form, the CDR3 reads TGTGCCAGCTCACCTAGGGGGACTAATGAAAAACTGTTTTTT.

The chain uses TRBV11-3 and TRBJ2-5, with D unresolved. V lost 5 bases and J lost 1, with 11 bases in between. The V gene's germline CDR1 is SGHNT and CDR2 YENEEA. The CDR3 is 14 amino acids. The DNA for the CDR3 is TGTGCCAGCAGCCCTACCGGGCTCCAAGAGACCCAGTACTTC. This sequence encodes CASSPTGLQETQYF.

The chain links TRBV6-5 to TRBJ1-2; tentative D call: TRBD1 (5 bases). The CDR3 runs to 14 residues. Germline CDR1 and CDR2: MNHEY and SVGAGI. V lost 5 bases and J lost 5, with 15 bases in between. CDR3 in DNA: TGTGCCAGCAGTGCTGGGTTCGGGGGGTATGGCTACACCTTC. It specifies CASSAGFGGYGYTF.

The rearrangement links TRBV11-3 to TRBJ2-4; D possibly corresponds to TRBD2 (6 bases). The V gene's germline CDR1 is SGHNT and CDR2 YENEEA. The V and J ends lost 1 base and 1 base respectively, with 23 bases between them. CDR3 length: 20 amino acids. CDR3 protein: CASSLVVFSGSRLAKNIQYF. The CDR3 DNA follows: TGTGCCAGCAGCTTAGTGGTCTTTAGCGGATCTAGGTTGGCCAAAAACATTCAGTACTTC.

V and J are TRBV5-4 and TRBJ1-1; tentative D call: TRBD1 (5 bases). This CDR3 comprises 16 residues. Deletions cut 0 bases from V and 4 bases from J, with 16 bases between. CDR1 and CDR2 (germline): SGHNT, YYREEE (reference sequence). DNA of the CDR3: TGTGCCAGCAGCTTGGAAGGAGGGGTGTTCGCCACTGAAGCTTTCTTT. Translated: CASSLEGGVFATEAFF.

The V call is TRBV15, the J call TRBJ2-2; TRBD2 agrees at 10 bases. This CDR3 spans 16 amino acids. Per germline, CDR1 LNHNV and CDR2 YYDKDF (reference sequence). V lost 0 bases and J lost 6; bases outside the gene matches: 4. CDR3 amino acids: CATSRDLAGVPGELFF. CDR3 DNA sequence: TGTGCCACCAGCAGAGATCTAGCGGGAGTCCCCGGGGAGCTGTTTTTT.

The chain's CDR3 is CASSFEYEQYF. The CDR3 coding sequence is TGTGCCAGCAGCTTCGAGTACGAGCAGTACTTC. The chain combines TRBV7-9 with TRBJ2-7; D call uncertain. The CDR3 is 11 amino acids. CDR1 is SEHNR and CDR2 is FQNEAQ in the germline V gene (reference sequence). V lost 3 bases and J 4 bases, leaving 4 bases between the germline ends.

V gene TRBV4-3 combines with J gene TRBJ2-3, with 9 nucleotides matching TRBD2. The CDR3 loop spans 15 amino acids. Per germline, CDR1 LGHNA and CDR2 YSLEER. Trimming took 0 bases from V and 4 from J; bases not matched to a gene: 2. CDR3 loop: CASSQDTSGSDTQYF. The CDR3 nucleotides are TGCGCCAGCAGCCAAGATACTAGCGGGTCAGATACGCAGTATTTT.

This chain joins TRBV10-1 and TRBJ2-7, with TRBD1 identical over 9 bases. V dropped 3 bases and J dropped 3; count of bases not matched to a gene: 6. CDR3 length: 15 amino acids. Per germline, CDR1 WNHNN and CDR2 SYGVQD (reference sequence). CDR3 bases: TGCGCCAGCAGTGACACAGGGGGCAATGTCTACGAGCAGTACTTC. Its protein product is CASSDTGGNVYEQYF.

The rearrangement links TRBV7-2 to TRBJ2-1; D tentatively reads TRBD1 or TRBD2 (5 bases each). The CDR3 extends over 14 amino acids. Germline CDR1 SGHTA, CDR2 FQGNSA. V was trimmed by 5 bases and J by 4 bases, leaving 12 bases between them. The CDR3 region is CASSLGREYNEQFF. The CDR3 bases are TGTGCCAGCAGCCTGGGACGGGAATACAATGAGCAGTTCTTC.

Here the CDR3 reads CAISESSGRVSGELFF. The CDR3 nucleotides are TGTGCCATCAGTGAGTCAAGCGGGAGAGTCTCCGGGGAGCTGTTTTTT. The chain recombines TRBV10-3 with TRBJ2-2, with 8 positions matching TRBD2. V gave up 0 bases and J gave up 6 bases; unmatched junction bases: 6. Germline CDR1 ENHRY, CDR2 SYGVKD. The CDR3 is 16 amino acids.

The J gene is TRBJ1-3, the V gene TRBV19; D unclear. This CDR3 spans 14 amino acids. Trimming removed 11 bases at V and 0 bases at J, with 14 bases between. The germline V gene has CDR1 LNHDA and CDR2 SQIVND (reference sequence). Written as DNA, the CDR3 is TGTGCCTCCGAACGAGCAGGCTCTGGAAACACCATATATTTT. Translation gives CASERAGSGNTIYF.

The DNA for the CDR3 is TGTGCCACCAGCGGGGACAGAGGGCTTCAGCCCCAGCATTTT. Translated: CATSGDRGLQPQHF. The genes are TRBV15 and TRBJ1-5, with 7 bases identical to TRBD1. J gave up 6 bases and V 5 bases, and 7 bases lay outside the gene matches. In germline, CDR1 is LNHNV, CDR2 YYDKDF (reference sequence). The CDR3 length is 14 residues.

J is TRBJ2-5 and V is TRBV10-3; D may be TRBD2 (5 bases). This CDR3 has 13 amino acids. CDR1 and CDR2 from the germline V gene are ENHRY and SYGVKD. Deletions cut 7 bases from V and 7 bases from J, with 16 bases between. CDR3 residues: CAITPDLIGTQYF. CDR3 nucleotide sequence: TGTGCCATCACCCCGGACTTAATAGGGACCCAGTACTTC.

CDR3 protein: CASSPDSSGGYTF. The DNA of the CDR3 is TGCGCCAGCAGCCCGGACAGCTCGGGTGGCTACACCTTC. The chain combines TRBV5-1 with TRBJ1-2, with a possible D match to TRBD1 (6 bases). CDR3 size: 13 residues. Trimming removed 4 bases at V and 7 bases at J, with 14 bases between. CDR1 and CDR2 (germline): SGHRS, YFSETQ.

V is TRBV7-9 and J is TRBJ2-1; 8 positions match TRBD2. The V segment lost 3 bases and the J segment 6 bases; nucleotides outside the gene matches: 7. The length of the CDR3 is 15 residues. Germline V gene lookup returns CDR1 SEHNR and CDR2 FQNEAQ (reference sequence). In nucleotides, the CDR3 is TGTGCCAGCAGCTTTGCGGGGACTAGTTTCAATGAGCAGTTCTTC. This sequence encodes CASSFAGTSFNEQFF.

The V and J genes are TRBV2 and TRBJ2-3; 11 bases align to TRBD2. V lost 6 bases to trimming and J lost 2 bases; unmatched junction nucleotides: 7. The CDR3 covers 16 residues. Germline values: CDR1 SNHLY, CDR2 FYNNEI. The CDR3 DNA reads TGTGCCAGCAGCCCCGGACTAGCGGGCCCCACAGATACGCAGTATTTT. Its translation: CASSPGLAGPTDTQYF.

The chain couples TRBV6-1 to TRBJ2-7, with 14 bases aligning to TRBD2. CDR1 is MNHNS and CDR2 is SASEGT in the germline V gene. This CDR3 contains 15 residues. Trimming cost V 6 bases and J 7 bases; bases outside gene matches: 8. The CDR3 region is CASRGTSGSQGEQYF. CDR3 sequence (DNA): TGTGCCAGCAGGGGGACTAGCGGGAGTCAAGGAGAGCAGTACTTC.